This T cell receptor beta chain stems from a study of identical twins (dated by TCRdb to 2016 to 2018). Background on the whole study: To test whether fetal clonotypes persist, this study deep-sequenced TCR alpha and beta repertoires from monozygotic twins, from unrelated adults of various ages, and from cord blood. To rule out contamination, the twin experiments were replicated at different times with different library preparation protocols. What the authors observed across the whole study: Because the same donors could not be followed over many years, the conclusions relied on cross-sectional statistical analysis. Invariant T cells such as MAIT and iNKT could partly confound zero-insertion analyses, though diverse VJ usage argued against this for most clonotypes. In beta out-of-frame sequences, excess twin sharing was weaker, because having fewer shared sequences lowered the signal-to-noise ratio. In monozygotic twins, out-of-frame TCR alpha sharing was systematically underestimated by recombination models, although the models agreed with sharing between unrelated individuals. Compared with coincidental sharing between unrelated individuals, out-of-frame TCR alpha sequences shared between twins showed an excess of sequences with low generation probability. Fewer insertions were carried by abundant cord blood beta clonotypes; a weaker similar trend was observed in young adult naive repertoires, while no such trend was observed in memory repertoires.

Receptor amplification or capture employed 5' RACE. The sample was run on an Illumina HiSeq 2000. Template switching introduced a universal primer binding site; the final cDNA contained a unique molecular identifier, enabling accurate counting of TCR cDNA molecules. First-strand cDNA for TCR alpha and beta chains was synthesized from specific primers in the conserved constant-segment region. To control for contamination, each cDNA library was double barcoded with a SMART-Mk sample barcode plus Illumina barcodes. Two successive PCR steps introduced TruSeq adapter sequences along with Illumina sample barcodes. Sequencing of the TCR alpha and beta cDNA libraries was done on the Illumina HiSeq platform using custom primers. Concerning the study's data processing: Unique molecular identifiers were extracted from raw reads with MiGEC, and CDR3 positions were determined with MiXCR. For each individual, recombination models were inferred using an EM algorithm with the repgenHMM and IGoR tools. The tcR package in R was used for shared clonotype analysis, with sharing normalized by the product of cloneset sizes. To study raw recombination free of thymic and clonal selection effects, out-of-frame nonproductive sequences were analyzed. TCRdb ran its own pipeline on the public reads, namely fastp trimming at Q25 and MiXCR clone calling, and kept in-frame beta chains. Entries are consolidated by CDR3 protein sequence, retaining the most common genes and DNA. TCRdb, not the original authors, processed these V and J calls. The table for this sample lists 200,000 to 250,000 distinct CDR3 sequences; about an eighth of them were counted only once. The ten top clones hold 3.5% to 5% of the sample.

Every donor was a healthy Caucasian. The twin cohort comprised three pairs of female monozygotic twins, all aged roughly 18 to 30 years. Using Miltenyi CD45RO+ enrichment and human naive T-cell isolation kits, memory (CD45RO+) and naive T cells were isolated from PBMC. This clonotype was observed a handful of times. Its target antigen remains unknown. No qualities accompany the bases; no much larger clone lies one base away. The same data also went into a second study, on yellow fever vaccine responses in identical twins. Looking at the second paper: The T cell response to vaccination in identical twins was reported by the authors to appear partly convergent and partly personalized. The study precisely tracked vaccine-responding T cell clones in identical twins.

This clonotype was sampled from a woman aged 18-30 years in good health. The specimen was memory (CD45RO+) T cells sorted from blood. What this sample's cell subset or site label stands for: CD45RO+ enriched T cells.

The encoded CDR3 is CASTRGSGRSHNEQFF. The nucleotide sequence reads as follows: TGTGCCAGCACCCGGGGTAGCGGGAGGTCCCACAATGAGCAGTTCTTC. In this chain, TRBV12-3 or TRBV12-4 is recombined with TRBJ2-1; 10 nucleotides in the junction match TRBD2. Unmatched junction bases come to 11, with V trimmed by 7 bases and J by 5 bases. The CDR3 covers 16 residues, taking in both the cysteine and the phenylalanine. Here the CDR3 DNA is all that survives: 48 bases in frame from base 1.